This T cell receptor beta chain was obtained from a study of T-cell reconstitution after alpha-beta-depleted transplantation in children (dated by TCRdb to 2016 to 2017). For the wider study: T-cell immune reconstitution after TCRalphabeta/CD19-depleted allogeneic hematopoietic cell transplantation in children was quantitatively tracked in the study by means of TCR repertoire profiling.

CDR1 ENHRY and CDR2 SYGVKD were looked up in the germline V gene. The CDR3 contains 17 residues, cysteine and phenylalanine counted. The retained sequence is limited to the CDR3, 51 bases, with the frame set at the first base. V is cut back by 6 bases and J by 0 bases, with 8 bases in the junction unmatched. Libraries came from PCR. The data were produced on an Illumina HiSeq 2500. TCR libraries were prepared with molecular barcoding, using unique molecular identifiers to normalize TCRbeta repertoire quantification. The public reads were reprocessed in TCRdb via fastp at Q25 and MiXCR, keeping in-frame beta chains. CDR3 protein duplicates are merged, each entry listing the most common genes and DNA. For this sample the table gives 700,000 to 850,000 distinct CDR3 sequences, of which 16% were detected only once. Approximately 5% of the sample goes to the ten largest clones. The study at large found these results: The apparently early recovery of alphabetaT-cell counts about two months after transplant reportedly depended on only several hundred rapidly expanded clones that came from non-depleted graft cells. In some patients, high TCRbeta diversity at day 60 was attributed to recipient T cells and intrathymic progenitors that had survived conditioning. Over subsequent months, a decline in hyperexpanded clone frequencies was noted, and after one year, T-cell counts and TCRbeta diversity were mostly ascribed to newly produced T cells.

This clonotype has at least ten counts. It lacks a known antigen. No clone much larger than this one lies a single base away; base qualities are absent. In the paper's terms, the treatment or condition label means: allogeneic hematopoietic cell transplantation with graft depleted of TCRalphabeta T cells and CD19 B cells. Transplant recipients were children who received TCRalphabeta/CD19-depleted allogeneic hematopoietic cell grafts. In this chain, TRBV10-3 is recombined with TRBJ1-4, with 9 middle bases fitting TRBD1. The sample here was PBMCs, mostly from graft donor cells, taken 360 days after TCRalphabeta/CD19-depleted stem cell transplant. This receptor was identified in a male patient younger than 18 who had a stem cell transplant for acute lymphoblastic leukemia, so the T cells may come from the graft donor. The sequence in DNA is TGTGCCATCAGCTCCGGGGACAGGGATACAACTAATGAAAAACTGTTTTTT. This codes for CAISSGDRDTTNEKLFF.